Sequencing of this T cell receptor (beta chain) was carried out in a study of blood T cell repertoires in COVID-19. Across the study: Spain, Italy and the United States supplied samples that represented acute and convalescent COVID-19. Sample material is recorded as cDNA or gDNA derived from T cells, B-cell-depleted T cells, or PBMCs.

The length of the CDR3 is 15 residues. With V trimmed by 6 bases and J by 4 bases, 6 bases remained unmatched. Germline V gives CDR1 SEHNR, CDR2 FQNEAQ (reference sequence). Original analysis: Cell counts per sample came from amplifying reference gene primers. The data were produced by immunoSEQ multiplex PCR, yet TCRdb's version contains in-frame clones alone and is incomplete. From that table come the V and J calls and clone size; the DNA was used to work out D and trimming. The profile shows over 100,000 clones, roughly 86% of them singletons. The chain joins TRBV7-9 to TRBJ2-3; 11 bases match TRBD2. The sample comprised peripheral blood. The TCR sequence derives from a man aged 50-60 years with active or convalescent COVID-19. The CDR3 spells CASRTTSGGPDTQYF. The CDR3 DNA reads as TGTGCCAGCAGAACTACTAGCGGGGGACCAGATACGCAGTATTTT.